Listed below are T cell receptor beta chains from one sample, sequenced in a study of cytomegalovirus exposure and HLA in healthy donors. Profiling relied on immunoSEQ multiplex PCR, and the TCRdb table lists in-frame clones only, not all of them. The table records about 140,000 clones, 80% of them present only once. The sample was PBMCs. These receptors came from a man aged 50-60 years in good health and CMV-seronegative. CDR3s include the opening cysteine and the closing phenylalanine or tryptophan. The order of the fields is J gene, V gene, D gene, clone size, CDR3 DNA, CDR3 protein. D genes are given only for firm matches. The size entry is marked missing in some rows and otherwise reads once, few, many or a size class.

>TRBJ1-2|TRBV2|.|.
TGTGCCAGCAGGAGGGAGACCTGTGGCTACACCTTC
CASRRETCGYTF
>TRBJ2-7|TRBV29-1|TRBD1|.
TGCAGCGTTGGAAGCCGACAGGGTGTTTACGAGCAGTACTTC
CSVGSRQGVYEQYF
>TRBJ1-3|TRBV5-4|TRBD1|.
TGTGCCAGCAGCTTGAAGGGGGCTAGTGGAAACACCATATATTTT
CASSLKGASGNTIYF
>TRBJ1-1|TRBV18|TRBD1|few
TGTGCCAGCTCACCAAGGTTTTATGACAGGGAGAACACTGAAGCTTTCTTT
CASSPRFYDRENTEAFF
>TRBJ1-5|TRBV6-1|.|.
TGTGCCAGCGTTCTGGAGAGCAATCAGCCCCAGCATTTT
CASVLESNQPQHF
>TRBJ1-2|TRBV5-4|.|.
TGTGCCAGCAGCTTGGAGGGGGCTAACTATGGCTACACCTTC
CASSLEGANYGYTF
>TRBJ1-3|TRBV5-6|.|.
TGTGCCAGCAGCTCGACAGTCTCTGGAAACACCATATATTTT
CASSSTVSGNTIYF
>TRBJ1-1|TRBV5-8|.|.
TGTGCCAGCAGCTCGGGGGACGCCTTGTTTGAAGCTTTCTTT
CASSSGDALFEAFF
>TRBJ1-1|TRBV6-5|TRBD1|.
TGTGCCAGCAGTCGGACAGGAAACACTGAAGCTTTCTTT
CASSRTGNTEAFF
>TRBJ2-7|TRBV5-1|TRBD1|.
TGCGCCAGCAGCTTGCAGGGGGCGGGCTACGAGCAGTACTTC
CASSLQGAGYEQYF
>TRBJ2-7|TRBV15|TRBD2|.
TGTGCCACCAGCAGAGATGCAGTAGCGGGTGAGCAGTACTTC
CATSRDAVAGEQYF
>TRBJ1-2|TRBV4-2|.|.
TGTGCCAGCAGCCAAGTACGGTCCCTCGGCTACACCTTC
CASSQVRSLGYTF
>TRBJ1-4|TRBV14|TRBD1|.
TGTGCCAGCAGCCAGATCACAGGGGCCGGTAATGAAAAACTGTTTTTT
CASSQITGAGNEKLFF
>TRBJ1-4|TRBV7-9|.|.
TGTGCCAGCAGCCCGGCTAGGGACTATGAAAAACTGTTTTTT
CASSPARDYEKLFF
>TRBJ2-5|TRBV2|TRBD2|few
TGTGCCAGCAGTCGGACTAGCGGTCAAGAGACCCAGTACTTC
CASSRTSGQETQYF
>TRBJ1-4|TRBV5-1|TRBD1|.
TGCGCCAGCAGCTCTCCGGGACAGAATAATGAAAAACTGTTTTTT
CASSSPGQNNEKLFF
>TRBJ2-5|TRBV30|TRBD2|few
TGTGCCTGGACCCTACTAGCGGGGGGCAAGACCCAGTACTTC
CAWTLLAGGKTQYF
>TRBJ1-2|TRBV9|.|.
TGTGCCAGCAGCCCAGGGACATTCAACTATGGCTACACCTTC
CASSPGTFNYGYTF
>TRBJ2-3|TRBV7-2|TRBD1|.
TGTGCCAGCAGCCCTGGACAGGGAAGAGGCACAGATACGCAGTATTTT
CASSPGQGRGTDTQYF
>TRBJ2-6|TRBV5-1|TRBD1|few
TGCGCCAGCAGCTTGGGGACAGGGGGCAGCTCTGGGGCCAACGTCCTGACTTTC
CASSLGTGGSSGANVLTF
>TRBJ2-7|TRBV7-9|TRBD1|.
TGTGCCAGCAGCTTATCCCTGGACAGGACTCACGAGCAGTACTTC
CASSLSLDRTHEQYF
>TRBJ2-1|TRBV7-2|TRBD2|.
TGTGCCAGCAGCTCGGGACTAGCGGGGGGGATTGAGCAGTTCTTC
CASSSGLAGGIEQFF
>TRBJ1-1|TRBV18|TRBD1|.
TGTGCCAGCTCACCACCACAGGGACAGATGAACACTGAAGCTTTCTTT
CASSPPQGQMNTEAFF
>TRBJ2-5|TRBV9|TRBD2|.
TGTGCCAGCAGCTCCAGGCTAGCGGGTGTACAAGAGACCCAGTACTTC
CASSSRLAGVQETQYF
>TRBJ2-3|TRBV7-3|.|.
TGTGCCAGCAGCTTCTCCGGGACAGATACGCAGTATTTT
CASSFSGTDTQYF
>TRBJ1-2|TRBV19|.|.
TGTGCCAGTAGTGTTGAGATGCGCTATGGCTACACCTTC
CASSVEMRYGYTF
>TRBJ1-5|TRBV5-6|.|.
TGTGCCAGCAGCTTGGGGAGGGGTTTCGGTCAGCCCCAGCATTTT
CASSLGRGFGQPQHF
>TRBJ2-3|TRBV6-1|.|.
TGTGCCAGCAAGATAATAGACACAGATACGCAGTATTTT
CASKIIDTDTQYF
>TRBJ2-7|TRBV28|TRBD2|.
TGTGCCAGCAGTTCCCCCGCCGGCGGGAGTCCCTACGAGCAGTACTTC
CASSSPAGGSPYEQYF
>TRBJ1-2|TRBV6-5|TRBD1|.
TGTGCCAGCAGTCCGACAGGGCCAGGCTATGGCTACACCTTC
CASSPTGPGYGYTF
>TRBJ2-1|TRBV5-6|TRBD2|.
TGTGCCAGCAGCTTCAAGACTAGCTTACTTGAGCAGTTCTTC
CASSFKTSLLEQFF
>TRBJ2-5|TRBV6-1|.|.
TGTGCCAGCAGTGAATCACGCAGTAATTGGGGGACTCAAGAGACCCAGTACTTC
CASSESRSNWGTQETQYF
>TRBJ1-5|TRBV19|TRBD1|.
TGTGCCAGTAGTATAGCGACAGGGGAGAGCAATCAGCCCCAGCATTTT
CASSIATGESNQPQHF
>TRBJ1-2|TRBV5-1|.|.
TGCGCCAGCAGCTTAGCGGATAACTATGGCTACACCTTC
CASSLADNYGYTF
>TRBJ2-7|TRBV13|TRBD2|.
TGTGCCAGCAGCTCAGCTTTGGCGGGGGGGCCGCAAGAGCAGTACTTC
CASSSALAGGPQEQYF
>TRBJ1-1|TRBV27|TRBD1|.
TGTGCCAGCAGGGAATCCCAGGGGGTGGGCACTGAAGCTTTCTTT
CASRESQGVGTEAFF